The 18 T cell receptor beta chains in this list originate from one sample, sequenced in a study of blood T cells in healthy people across ages. A sample-barcoded 5' primer and a J-beta primer mix were used in a second PCR of about 6 to 12 cycles. TCRdb re-analysed the 5' RACE reads in MiXCR, keeping a single row per CDR3 protein. This table has roughly 1,700,000 distinct CDR3 sequences, 28% appearing once. The specimen sequenced was blood. The receptors were gathered from a woman aged 25 to 39 in good health.

A single count supports this clonotype. A much larger clone is a single base away; this may be a read error. This sequence joins TRBV13 and TRBJ2-7; D is perhaps TRBD2 (7 bases). Germline CDR1 and CDR2: PRHDT and FYEKMQ (reference sequence). The CDR3 length is 13 residues. The DNA for the CDR3 is TGTACCAGCAAACAGGGAGGGAGGAACGAGCAGTACTTC. It encodes CTSKQGGRNEQYF.

This clonotype has just a few counts. The gene calls are TRBV19 and TRBJ1-2; 7 nucleotides line up with TRBD1. CDR1 is LNHDA, CDR2 SQIVND, per germline (reference sequence). Losses at the gene ends were 5 bases for V and 4 bases for J; bases not matched to a gene: 13. CDR3 length: 16 amino acids. The CDR3 coding sequence is TGTGCCAGTAGTCCGACCGACGACAGGGCGTTCTATGGCTACACCTTC. Residues: CASSPTDDRAFYGYTF.

The chain is built from TRBV2 and TRBJ2-7; D is perhaps TRBD1 or TRBD2 (6 bases each). This CDR3 has 12 residues. CDR1 and CDR2 (germline): SNHLY, FYNNEI. Trimming took 7 bases from V and 3 from J, leaving 10 bases between them. CDR3 protein: CASIEGGYEQYF. CDR3 bases: TGTGCCAGCATCGAGGGGGGCTACGAGCAGTACTTC.

This clonotype was picked up a small number of times. The chain is built from TRBV7-2 and TRBJ2-3; maybe TRBD2 (5 bases). Trimming took off 1 base at V and 1 base at J, with 12 bases between the two ends. The CDR3 has 16 amino acids. Germline CDR1 is SGHTA and CDR2 is FQGNSA. For the CDR3, the DNA is TGTGCCAGCAGCTTAGGGCTCTTGCGGGGCACAGATACGCAGTATTTT. Its protein is CASSLGLLRGTDTQYF. The complete variable domain, with remaining parts taken from reference TRBV7-2 and TRBJ2-3, reads GAGVSQSPSNKVTEKGKDVELRCDPISGHTALYWYRQSLGQGLEFLIYFQGNSAPDKSGLPSDRFSAERTGGSVSTLTIQRTQQEDSAVYLCASSLGLLRGTDTQYFGPGTRLTVL.

Of note for this clonotype: A much larger clone differs from this one at a single base, so this may be a read error. The CDR3 bases are TGCAGCGTGGGACAGGGTGGGGGAGAGCAGTACTTC. It is translated as CSVGQGGGEQYF. The rearrangement joins TRBV29-1 to TRBJ2-4, with 9 bases matching TRBD1. Per germline, CDR1 SQVTM and CDR2 ANQGSEA. Unmatched junction bases numbered 10, after V lost 6 bases and J lost 13 bases. The CDR3 runs to 12 residues.

This clonotype was observed a handful of times. The genes are TRBV7-9 and TRBJ2-6, with D hard to call. The germline V gene has CDR1 SEHNR and CDR2 FQNEAQ (reference sequence). Trimming removed 5 bases at V and 9 bases at J, with 14 bases between. This CDR3 spans 14 amino acids. CDR3 amino acids: CASSIDTSLNVLTF. DNA of the CDR3: TGTGCCAGCAGCATTGATACAAGCCTCAACGTCCTGACTTTC.

This clonotype was counted a few times. The CDR3 sequence is CASSQGVSGGAYEQFF. Here the CDR3 DNA reads TGTGCCAGCAGCCAAGGTGTAAGCGGGGGGGCCTATGAGCAGTTCTTC. V gene TRBV3-1 combines with J gene TRBJ2-1; 10 nucleotides align to TRBD2. V was pared by 1 base and J by 8 bases, with 8 bases of the junction left unmatched. The CDR3 covers 16 residues. The germline V gene encodes CDR1 LGHDT and CDR2 YNNKEL (reference sequence).

The chain uses TRBV11-2 and TRBJ1-2, with 9 bases identical to TRBD1. The V gene end was trimmed by 5 bases and the J gene end by 3 bases; junction bases not matched to a gene: 7. The CDR3 covers 15 residues. Germline V lookup: CDR1 SGHAT, CDR2 FQNNGV. CDR3: CASSITGGVDYGYTF. The CDR3 DNA is TGTGCCAGCAGCATAACAGGGGGCGTCGACTATGGCTACACCTTC.

This clonotype was counted a few times. The genes are TRBV7-2 and TRBJ2-3; no definite D call. Germline CDR1 is SGHTA and CDR2 is FQGNSA. The CDR3 has 13 residues. Between the trimmed V and J ends, which lost 5 bases and 6 bases, there was a span of 12 bases. The DNA for the CDR3 is TGTGCCAGCAGCAGAAACCTAGGGGATACGCAGTATTTT. Its translation: CASSRNLGDTQYF.

V is TRBV7-2 and J is TRBJ2-4, with 8 bases identical to TRBD1. This CDR3 is 14 amino acids long. V lost 6 bases, J lost 6 bases, and 7 bases stayed unmatched. Looked up from germline, CDR1 is SGHTA and CDR2 is FQGNSA. The CDR3 sequence: CASRLPGTGNIQYF. CDR3 sequence (DNA): TGTGCCAGCAGACTACCCGGGACAGGAAACATTCAGTACTTC.

The V and J genes are TRBV12-3 or TRBV12-4 and TRBJ2-1; 13 nucleotides align to TRBD2. V shed 6 bases, J shed 8 bases, and the junction held 16 bases outside the gene matches. This CDR3 contains 18 residues. CDR3 nucleotide sequence: TGTGCCAGCAGGCACGGAACGACTAGCGGGAGGAGGGGGGATGAGCAGTTCTTC. Residues: CASRHGTTSGRRGDEQFF.

A word on this clonotype: A read error is possible here, since a much larger clone lies one base away. The chain couples TRBV7-2 to TRBJ1-2; D is ambiguous. Trimming stripped 4 bases from V and 3 bases from J, with 15 bases between. Germline loops: CDR1 SGHTA, CDR2 FQGNSA. The CDR3 contains 15 residues. The CDR3: CASSSEQRGDYGYTF. As DNA, the CDR3 is TGTGCCAGCAGCTCGGAACAGCGTGGGGACTATGGCTACACCTTC.

This clonotype was found many times. V gene TRBV10-3 combines with J gene TRBJ2-7, with a possible D match to TRBD2 (6 bases). V was pared by 5 bases and J by 0 bases, with 11 bases between. The germline V gene has CDR1 ENHRY and CDR2 SYGVKD. The CDR3 is 14 residues long. CDR3 residues: CAISSGGYSYEQYF. CDR3 in DNA: TGTGCCATCAGTTCCGGGGGTTACTCCTACGAGCAGTACTTC.

This chain joins TRBV10-1 and TRBJ2-3; TRBD1 matches 10 bases. CDR3 length equals 17 residues. The V gene's germline CDR1 is WNHNN and CDR2 SYGVQD (reference sequence). V shed 4 bases and J 2 bases; nucleotides not matched to a gene: 9. CDR3 sequence reads: CASSAGTGDPPTDTQYF. CDR3 nucleotide sequence: TGCGCCAGCAGTGCCGGGACAGGGGATCCCCCCACAGATACGCAGTATTTT.

J is TRBJ1-1 and V is TRBV10-3, with D unresolved. The germline gives CDR1 ENHRY, CDR2 SYGVKD. V lost 2 bases and J 1 base, leaving 8 bases between the germline ends. There are 14 residues in the CDR3. The CDR3 protein is CAISEGRTNTEAFF. Here the CDR3 DNA reads TGTGCCATCAGTGAGGGACGGACGAACACTGAAGCTTTCTTT.

This chain links TRBV5-5 with TRBJ1-5, with 10 bases lining up with TRBD1. The V gene's germline CDR1 is SGHKS and CDR2 YYEKEE (reference sequence). The CDR3 runs 15 residues. Germline trimming cut 6 bases from V and 6 bases from J; bases unmatched to any gene: 9. The chain's CDR3 is CASTSGTGERQPQHF. The CDR3 DNA reads TGTGCCAGCACCAGCGGGACAGGGGAGCGTCAGCCCCAGCATTTT.

Remarks on this clonotype: At one end, the junction sequence differs from germline, possibly due to a read error. The chain is built from TRBV28 and TRBJ2-5, with D perhaps assigned TRBD1 or TRBD2 (5 bases each). In germline, CDR1 is MDHEN, CDR2 SYDVKM. This CDR3 is built from 14 residues. The CDR3 loop is CTSSLWGGQETQYF. The CDR3 DNA sequence: TGTACCAGCAGTTTATGGGGCGGGCAAGAGACCCAGTACTTC. Full variable domain (missing parts from reference TRBV28 and TRBJ2-5): DVKVTQSSRYLVKRTGEKVFLECVQDMDHENMFWYRQDPGLGLRLIYFSYDVKMKEKGDIPEGYSVSREKKERFSLILESASTNQTSMYLCTSSLWGGQETQYFGPGTRLLVL.

This chain uses TRBV18 with TRBJ2-3, with a weak D call TRBD1 (5 bases). The CDR3 runs 14 residues. Deletions cut 4 bases from V and 4 bases from J, with 12 bases between. CDR1 KGHSH and CDR2 LQKENI come from the germline V gene. The DNA of the CDR3 is TGTGCCAGCTCACAACACCAGGGCGCAGATACGCAGTATTTT. Translated: CASSQHQGADTQYF.